The next 9 T cell receptor beta chains were all read from a single sample in a study of Graves' ophthalmopathy and Graves' hyperthyroidism. Amplification of TCR beta CDR3 regions used RNA transcripts. The first round was an RT-PCR with HTBI primers, and the second round was a multiplex PCR. In TCRdb, the multiplex PCR reads were re-called with MiXCR into one record per CDR3 protein. Of 340,000 or so distinct CDR3 sequences in the sample, roughly 16% were seen once. Sequenced: peripheral blood. These receptors all stem from an adult man with Graves' ophthalmopathy.

This clonotype has a count of ten or more. Here the CDR3 reads CSVSGQGGNYGYTF. CDR3 coding DNA: TGCAGCGTGTCGGGACAGGGGGGGAACTATGGCTACACCTTC. The V gene is TRBV29-1, the J gene TRBJ1-2, with 11 bases that match TRBD1. Looked up from germline, CDR1 is SQVTM and CDR2 is ANQGSEA. The CDR3 length is 14 residues. The J segment lost 2 bases and the V segment lost 6 bases, leaving 5 bases of the junction unmatched.

This clonotype has a count of ten or more. The V and J genes are TRBV6-1 and TRBJ1-2; D not certain. V dropped 7 bases and J dropped 5 bases, with 14 bases sitting between them. Germline assignment: CDR1 MNHNS and CDR2 SASEGT. The CDR3 runs 13 residues. The CDR3 bases are TGTGCCAGCACCACGGGCTCACCTTATGGCTACACCTTC. This translates into CASTTGSPYGYTF.

This clonotype was detected ten times or more. This chain links TRBV28 with TRBJ1-2; D ambiguous. Trimming took off 10 bases at V and 4 bases at J, with 16 bases between the two ends. Germline V lookup: CDR1 MDHEN, CDR2 SYDVKM. The CDR3 consists of 13 residues. The CDR3, as DNA: TGTGCCATCCCGGCCCGAACCCGCTATGGCTACACCTTC. It yields the protein CAIPARTRYGYTF.

CDR3 protein: CASIQGEETQYF. The CDR3 bases are TGTGCCAGCATACAGGGAGAAGAGACCCAGTACTTC. The chain has TRBV6-2 or TRBV6-3 and TRBJ2-5, with TRBD1 as a possible D gene (6 bases). V gave up 7 bases and J gave up 3 bases, with 9 bases separating them. CDR1 and CDR2 (germline): MNHEY, SVGEGT. The CDR3 runs 12 residues.

There are many counts of this clonotype. V and J are TRBV12-3 or TRBV12-4 and TRBJ2-7; D may be TRBD1 (6 bases). This CDR3 region has 14 residues. Deletions cut 6 bases from V and 5 bases from J, with 17 bases between. The chain's CDR3 is CASSPQGIIHEQYF. Here the CDR3 DNA reads TGTGCCAGCAGCCCCCAGGGGATCATCCACGAGCAGTACTTC.

This clonotype was seen repeatedly, ten times or more. The CDR3 does not close with the conserved phenylalanine or tryptophan, likely indicating a read error. The chain carries TRBV6-1 and TRBJ1-2, with a weak D call TRBD1 (5 bases). CDR1 MNHNS and CDR2 SASEGT come from the germline V gene. Trimming removed 5 bases from V and 8 bases from J, with 18 bases in between. CDR3 length: 14 amino acids. CDR3 protein: CASSPGTNDKGYTL. DNA for the CDR3: TGTGCCAGCAGTCCCGGGACTAACGATAAGGGCTACACCCTC.

This clonotype was recorded many times. The rearrangement links TRBV2 to TRBJ1-1, with a weak D call TRBD1 (5 bases). The CDR3 is made up of 14 amino acids. The germline CDR1 and CDR2 sequences are SNHLY and FYNNEI. V lost 9 bases, J lost 0 bases, and 14 bases lay in between. The chain's CDR3 is CASTTETMNTEAFF. The CDR3 DNA follows: TGTGCCAGTACGACAGAGACCATGAACACTGAAGCTTTCTTT.

This clonotype was observed at least ten times. The CDR3 bases are TGTGCCAGCAGCTTAGCCGGCGGGGGCCGGGGTTGGTACACTGAAGCTTTCTTT. It encodes CASSLAGGGRGWYTEAFF. The V call is TRBV11-1, the J call TRBJ1-1; tentatively, D is TRBD1 (6 bases). CDR1 is SGHAT, CDR2 FQDESV, per germline (reference sequence). V lost 0 bases, J lost 3 bases, and 20 bases lay in between. The CDR3 extends over 18 amino acids.

This clonotype came up many times. The V and J genes are TRBV24-1 and TRBJ2-5; D call uncertain. The V gene's germline CDR1 is KGHDR and CDR2 SFDVKD. CDR3 size: 11 residues. The ends were cut back, 3 bases at V and 3 bases at J, with 1 base in the middle. The CDR3 coding sequence is TGTGCCACCAGTGATAAAGAGACCCAGTACTTC. Protein: CATSDKETQYF.